The clone carrying this T cell receptor beta chain was observed many times. Its antigen remains unidentified. The data originate from a study of early T cells in non-severe SARS-CoV-2 infection. The overall study: Whole-blood bulk RNA, unsorted, was sequenced, and chains were unpaired.

Attachment of unique molecular identifiers to individual cDNA molecules was performed. Using its own MiXCR run on the 5' RACE reads, TCRdb lists one record per CDR3 protein. The table shows roughly 31,000 distinct CDR3 sequences, with roughly 9.7% occurring only once. Study-level points and caveats: VDJdb-based annotation leaned toward anti-spike CD8 responses and missed private and CD4 specificities.

V was trimmed by 0 bases and J by 2 bases, leaving 14 bases between them. CDR3 length: 16 amino acids. Germline V gene data show CDR1 as LGHNA and CDR2 as YSLEER. The source material was whole blood. The receptor's source is an adult who was a healthcare worker with PCR-confirmed SARS-CoV-2 infection or an uninfected control (not recorded which). The chain couples TRBV4-3 to TRBJ2-7, with unresolved D. This CDR3 is CASSQDIRGIPYEQYF. CDR3 coding DNA: TGCGCCAGCAGCCAAGATATTCGAGGTATTCCCTACGAGCAGTACTTC.